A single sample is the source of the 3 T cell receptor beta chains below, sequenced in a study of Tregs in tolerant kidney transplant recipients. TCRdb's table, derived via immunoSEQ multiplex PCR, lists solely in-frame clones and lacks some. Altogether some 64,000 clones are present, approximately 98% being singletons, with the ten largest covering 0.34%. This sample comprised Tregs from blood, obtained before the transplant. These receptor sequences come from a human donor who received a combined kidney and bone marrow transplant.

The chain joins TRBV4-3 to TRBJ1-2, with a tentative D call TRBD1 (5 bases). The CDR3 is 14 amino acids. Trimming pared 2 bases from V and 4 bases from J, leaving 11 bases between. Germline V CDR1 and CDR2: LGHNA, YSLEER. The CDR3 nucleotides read TGCGCCAGCAGCCAACCCGACAGTGTCTATGGCTACACCTTC. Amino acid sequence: CASSQPDSVYGYTF.

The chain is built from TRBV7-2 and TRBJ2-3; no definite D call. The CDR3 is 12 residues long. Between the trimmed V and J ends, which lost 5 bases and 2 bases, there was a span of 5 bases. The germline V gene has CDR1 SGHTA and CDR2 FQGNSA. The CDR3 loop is CASSPYTDTQYF. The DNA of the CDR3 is TGTGCCAGCAGCCCGTACACAGATACGCAGTATTTT.

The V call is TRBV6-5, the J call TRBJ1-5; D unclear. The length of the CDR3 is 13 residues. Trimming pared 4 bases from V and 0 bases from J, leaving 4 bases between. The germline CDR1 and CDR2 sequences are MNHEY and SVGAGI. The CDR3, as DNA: TGTGCCAGCAGTTTTAATAGCAATCAGCCCCAGCATTTT. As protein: CASSFNSNQPQHF.